This entry describes one TCR beta chain. The sample comes from a study of Graves' ophthalmopathy and Graves' hyperthyroidism. The wider study: Stable hyperthyroidism meant no ophthalmopathy within 18 months of follow-up.

Transcripts of RNA were the source for amplifying TCR beta CDR3 regions. The authors performed first-round RT-PCR with HTBI primers and then a second-round multiplex PCR. Each CDR3 protein is one row after TCRdb ran MiXCR on the multiplex PCR reads. The table has around 1.1 million distinct CDR3 sequences, about two fifths seen once. The V and J ends lost 3 bases and 7 bases, in that order; junction bases with no gene match: 5. Germline V CDR1 and CDR2: MNHEY, SVGAGI. This CDR3 contains 13 residues. The V call is TRBV6-5, the J call TRBJ1-1; 7 bases fit TRBD1. The sample taken for sequencing was peripheral blood or thyroid tissue (not recorded which). This receptor was obtained from an adult man with Graves' hyperthyroidism. This CDR3 reads CASSYGDRYEAFF. The CDR3 DNA sequence: TGTGCCAGCAGTTATGGGGACAGATATGAAGCTTTCTTT.